This record concerns one T cell receptor (beta chain) sequence. The antigen is not known. With a much larger clone just one base away, this may be a read error. The sample is drawn from a study of T cells in Graves' hyperthyroidism and ophthalmopathy. Researchers took RNA transcripts and amplified the TCR beta CDR3 regions from them. When the TCR CDR3 underwent first-round RT-PCR, the HTBI primer set was used. MiXCR was run by TCRdb on the multiplex PCR reads, yielding one entry per CDR3 protein. The sample contains around 300,000 distinct CDR3 sequences, 11% to 15% of which appear only once. The study's findings and limits: The blood repertoire included most of the expanded thyroid clonotypes above 0.001.

This CDR3 contains 13 residues. V shed 2 bases and J shed 10 bases, with 14 bases lying between them. The germline V gene encodes CDR1 SGHTA and CDR2 FQGNSA. The clonotype originates from a woman between 25 and 40 years old with Graves' hyperthyroidism. Sequencing input: blood. This chain connects TRBV7-2 to TRBJ1-2; D unresolved. The CDR3 nucleotides are TGTGCCAGCAGCTTATATGGGTCGGATGACTACACCTTC. Its protein product is CASSLYGSDDYTF.